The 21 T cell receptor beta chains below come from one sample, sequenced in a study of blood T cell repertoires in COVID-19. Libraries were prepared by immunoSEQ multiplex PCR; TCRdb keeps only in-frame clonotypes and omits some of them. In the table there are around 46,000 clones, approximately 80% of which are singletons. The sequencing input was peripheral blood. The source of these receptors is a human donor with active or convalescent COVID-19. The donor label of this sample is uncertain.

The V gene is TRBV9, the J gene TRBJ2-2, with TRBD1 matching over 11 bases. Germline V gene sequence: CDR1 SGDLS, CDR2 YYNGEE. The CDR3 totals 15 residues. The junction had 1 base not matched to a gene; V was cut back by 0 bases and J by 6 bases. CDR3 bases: TGTGCCAGCAGCGTAGTGGGACAGGGGGCCGGGGAGCTGTTTTTT. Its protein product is CASSVVGQGAGELFF.

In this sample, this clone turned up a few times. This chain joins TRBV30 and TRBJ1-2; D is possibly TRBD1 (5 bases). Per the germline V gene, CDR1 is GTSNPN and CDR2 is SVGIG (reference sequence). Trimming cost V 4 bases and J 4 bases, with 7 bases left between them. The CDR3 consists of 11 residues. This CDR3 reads CAWTDSYGYTF. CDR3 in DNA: TGTGCCTGGACTGACAGCTATGGCTACACCTTC.

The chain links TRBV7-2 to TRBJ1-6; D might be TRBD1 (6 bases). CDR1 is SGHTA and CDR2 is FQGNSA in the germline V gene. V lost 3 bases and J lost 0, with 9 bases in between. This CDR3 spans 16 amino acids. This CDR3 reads CASSLDSISYNSPLHF. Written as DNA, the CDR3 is TGTGCCAGCAGCTTGGACAGTATCTCCTATAATTCACCCCTCCACTTT.

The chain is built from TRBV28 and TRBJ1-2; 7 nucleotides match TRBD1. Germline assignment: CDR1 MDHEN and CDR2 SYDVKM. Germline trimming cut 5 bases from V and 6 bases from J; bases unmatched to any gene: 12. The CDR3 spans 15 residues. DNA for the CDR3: TGTGCCAGCAGTCCGGGAGGGGACAGTGGGCATGGCTACACCTTC. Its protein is CASSPGGDSGHGYTF.

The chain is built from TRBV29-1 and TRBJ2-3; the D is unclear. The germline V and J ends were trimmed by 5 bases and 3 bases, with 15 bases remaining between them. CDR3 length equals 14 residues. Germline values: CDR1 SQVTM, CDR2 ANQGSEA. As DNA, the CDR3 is TGCAGCGTTACCCATAGTAGAGCTACAGATACGCAGTATTTT. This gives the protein CSVTHSRATDTQYF.

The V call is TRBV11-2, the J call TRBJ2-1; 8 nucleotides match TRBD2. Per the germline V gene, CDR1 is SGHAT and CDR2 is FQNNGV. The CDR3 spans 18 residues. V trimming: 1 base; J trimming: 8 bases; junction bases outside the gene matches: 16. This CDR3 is CASSLAPRGGREDYEQFF. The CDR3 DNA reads TGTGCCAGCAGCTTAGCTCCACGGGGGGGGCGGGAGGACTATGAGCAGTTCTTC.

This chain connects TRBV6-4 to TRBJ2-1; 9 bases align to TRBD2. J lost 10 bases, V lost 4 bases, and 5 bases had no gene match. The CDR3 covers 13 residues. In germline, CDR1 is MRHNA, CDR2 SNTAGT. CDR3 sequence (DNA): TGTGCCAGCAGTGGGGGACTAGCAGGAGAGCAGTTCTTC. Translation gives CASSGGLAGEQFF.

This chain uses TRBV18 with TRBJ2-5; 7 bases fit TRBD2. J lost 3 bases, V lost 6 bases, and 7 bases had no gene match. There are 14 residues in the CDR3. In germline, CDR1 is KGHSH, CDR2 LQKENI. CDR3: CASSPRTREETQYF. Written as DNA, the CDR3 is TGTGCCAGCTCTCCTAGGACTAGAGAAGAGACCCAGTACTTC.

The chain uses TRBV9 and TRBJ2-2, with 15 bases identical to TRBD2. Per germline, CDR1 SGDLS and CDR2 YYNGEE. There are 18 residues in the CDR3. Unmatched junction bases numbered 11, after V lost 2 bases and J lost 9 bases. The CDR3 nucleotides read TGTGCCAGCAGCGTCAGGGGACTAGCGGGAGGACCAAACAGGGAGCTGTTTTTT. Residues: CASSVRGLAGGPNRELFF.

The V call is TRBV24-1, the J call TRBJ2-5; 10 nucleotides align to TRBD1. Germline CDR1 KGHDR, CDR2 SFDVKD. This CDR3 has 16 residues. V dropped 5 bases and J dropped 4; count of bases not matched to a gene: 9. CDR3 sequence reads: CATSARDRGPGETQYF. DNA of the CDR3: TGTGCCACCAGTGCACGGGACAGGGGTCCAGGAGAGACCCAGTACTTC.

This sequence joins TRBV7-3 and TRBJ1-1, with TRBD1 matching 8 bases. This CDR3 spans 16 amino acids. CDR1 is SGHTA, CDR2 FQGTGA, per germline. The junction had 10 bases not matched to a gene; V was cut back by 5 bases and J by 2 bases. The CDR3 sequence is CASSARTGRPNTEAFF. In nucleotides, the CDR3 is TGTGCCAGCAGCGCGCGGACAGGGAGGCCCAACACTGAAGCTTTCTTT.

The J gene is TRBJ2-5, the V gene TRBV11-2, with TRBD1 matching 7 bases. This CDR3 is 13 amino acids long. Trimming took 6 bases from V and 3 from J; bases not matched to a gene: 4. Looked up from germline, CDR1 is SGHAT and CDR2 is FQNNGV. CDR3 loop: CASSRDREETQYF. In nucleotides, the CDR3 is TGTGCCAGCAGTCGCGACAGGGAAGAGACCCAGTACTTC.

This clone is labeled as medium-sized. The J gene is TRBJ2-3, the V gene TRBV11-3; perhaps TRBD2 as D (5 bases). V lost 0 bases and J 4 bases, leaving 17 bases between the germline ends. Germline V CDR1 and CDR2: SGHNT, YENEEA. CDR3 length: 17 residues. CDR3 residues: CASSLDRVANGADTQYF. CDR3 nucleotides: TGTGCCAGCAGCTTAGATAGGGTAGCGAATGGCGCAGATACGCAGTATTTT.

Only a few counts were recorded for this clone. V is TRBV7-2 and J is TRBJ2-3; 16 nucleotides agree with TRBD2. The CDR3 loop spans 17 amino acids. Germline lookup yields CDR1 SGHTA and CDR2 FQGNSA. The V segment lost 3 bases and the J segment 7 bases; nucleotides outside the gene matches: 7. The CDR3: CASSLGLAGGPGHTQYF. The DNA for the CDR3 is TGTGCCAGCAGCTTGGGACTAGCGGGAGGGCCGGGGCATACGCAGTATTTT.

CDR3 loop: CASSSSTSDRNEKLFF. CDR3 in DNA: TGTGCCAGTAGTTCTTCTACTTCGGACAGGAATGAAAAACTGTTTTTT. The rearrangement uses TRBV19 and TRBJ1-4; 7 bases match TRBD1. V dropped 5 bases and J dropped 5; count of bases not matched to a gene: 11. Germline V lookup: CDR1 LNHDA, CDR2 SQIVND (reference sequence). This CDR3 has 16 residues.

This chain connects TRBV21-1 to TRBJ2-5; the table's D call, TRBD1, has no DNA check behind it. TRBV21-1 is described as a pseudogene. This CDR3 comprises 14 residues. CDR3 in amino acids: CASSKGDKQETQYF. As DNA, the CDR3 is TGTGCCAGCAGCAAGGGGGACAAGCAAGAGACCCAGTACTTC.

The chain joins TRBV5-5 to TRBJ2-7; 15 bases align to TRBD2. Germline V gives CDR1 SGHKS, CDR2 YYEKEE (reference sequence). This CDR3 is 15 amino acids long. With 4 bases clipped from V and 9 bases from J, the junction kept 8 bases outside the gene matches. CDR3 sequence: CASSAGTSGGWRQYF. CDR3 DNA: TGTGCCAGCAGCGCCGGGACTAGCGGGGGGTGGCGGCAGTACTTC. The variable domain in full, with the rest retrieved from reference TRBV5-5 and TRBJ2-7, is DAGVTQSPTHLIKTRGQQVTLRCSPISGHKSVSWYQQVLGQGPQFIFQYYEKEERGRGNFPDRFSARQFPNYSSELNVNALLLGDSALYLCASSAGTSGGWRQYFGPGTRLTVT.

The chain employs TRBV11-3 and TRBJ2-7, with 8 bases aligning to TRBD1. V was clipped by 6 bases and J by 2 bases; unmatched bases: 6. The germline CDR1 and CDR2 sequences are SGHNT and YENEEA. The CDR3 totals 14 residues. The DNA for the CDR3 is TGTGCCAGCAGGGGGACAGGCGGAACCTACGAGCAGTACTTC. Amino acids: CASRGTGGTYEQYF.

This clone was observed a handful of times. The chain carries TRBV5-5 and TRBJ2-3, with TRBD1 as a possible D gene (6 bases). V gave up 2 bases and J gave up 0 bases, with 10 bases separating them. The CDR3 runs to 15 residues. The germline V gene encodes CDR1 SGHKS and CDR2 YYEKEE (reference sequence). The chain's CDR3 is CASSFKQGSTDTQYF. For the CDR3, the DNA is TGTGCCAGCAGCTTTAAACAGGGCAGCACAGATACGCAGTATTTT.

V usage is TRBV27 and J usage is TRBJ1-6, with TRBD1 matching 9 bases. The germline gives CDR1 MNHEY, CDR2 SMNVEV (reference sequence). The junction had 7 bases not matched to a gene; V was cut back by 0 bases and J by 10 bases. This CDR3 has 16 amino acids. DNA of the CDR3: TGTGCCAGCAGTTTATCCCACAGGGGGCGAGGATCACCCCTCCACTTT. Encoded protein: CASSLSHRGRGSPLHF.

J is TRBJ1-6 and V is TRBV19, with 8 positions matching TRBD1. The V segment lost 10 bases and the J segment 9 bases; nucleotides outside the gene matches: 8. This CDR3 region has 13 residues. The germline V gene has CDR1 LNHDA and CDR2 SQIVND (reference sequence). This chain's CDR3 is CATKGQVASPLHF. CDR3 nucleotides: TGTGCCACCAAGGGACAGGTGGCTTCACCCCTCCACTTT. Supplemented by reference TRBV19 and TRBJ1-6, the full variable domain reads DGGITQSPKYLFRKEGQNVTLSCEQNLNHDAMYWYRQDPGQGLRLIYYSQIVNDFQKGDIAEGYSVSREKKESFPLTVTSAQKNPTAFYLCATKGQVASPLHFGNGTRLTVT.